One sample yielded the 15 T cell receptor beta chains listed below, sequenced in a study of shared clonotypes between healthy human individuals. Some clones are missing from TCRdb's copy, which holds only in-frame ones; the method was immunoSEQ multiplex PCR. The sample lists hundreds of thousands of clones, 90% to 96% occurring once. The sample consisted of naive CD4+ T cells sorted from blood. Described subset: CD45RA+ positively selected. The receptors derive from a woman aged 25 to 39 in good health.

J is TRBJ1-2 and V is TRBV6-1, with a tentative D call TRBD1 (6 bases). The CDR3 consists of 16 residues. Germline CDR1 is MNHNS and CDR2 is SASEGT. V lost 2 bases and J 3 bases, leaving 16 bases between the germline ends. The CDR3 here is CASSENLRGRYYGYTF. CDR3 DNA sequence: TGTGCCAGCAGTGAAAATCTCCGGGGGCGCTACTATGGCTACACCTTC.

V and J are TRBV28 and TRBJ2-7, with D perhaps TRBD2 (6 bases). V lost 7 bases and J lost 0, with 16 bases in between. Germline lookup yields CDR1 MDHEN and CDR2 SYDVKM. The CDR3 sequence is 15 residues long. The CDR3 region has the DNA TGTGCCAGCACCGACGGGACTCTCAGCTCCTACGAGCAGTACTTC. Translating gives CASTDGTLSSYEQYF.

The chain recombines TRBV6-5 with TRBJ2-3; D uncertain. The CDR3 spans 11 residues. In germline, CDR1 is MNHEY, CDR2 SVGAGI. Trimming pared 5 bases from V and 8 bases from J, leaving 8 bases between. CDR3 sequence reads: CASSLGPTQYF. The CDR3 DNA is TGTGCCAGCAGTCTCGGACCTACGCAGTATTTT.

V is TRBV27 and J is TRBJ2-3, with D perhaps given as TRBD1 or TRBD2 (5 bases each). This CDR3 has 15 residues. V was shortened by 7 bases and J by 0 bases, with 14 bases between the two germline ends. Germline CDR1 and CDR2: MNHEY and SMNVEV (reference sequence). The CDR3 protein is CASMWDRASTDTQYF. The DNA for the CDR3 is TGTGCCAGCATGTGGGACCGGGCTAGCACAGATACGCAGTATTTT.

The chain carries TRBV18 and TRBJ2-1; 10 bases are shared with TRBD1. V lost 4 bases, J lost 2 bases, and 2 bases stayed unmatched. The CDR3 totals 15 residues. The germline V gene encodes CDR1 KGHSH and CDR2 LQKENI. DNA for the CDR3: TGTGCCAGCTCACGCGGACAGGGGGCCTACAATGAGCAGTTCTTC. It specifies CASSRGQGAYNEQFF.

The chain joins TRBV2 to TRBJ2-3; D might be TRBD1 (6 bases). V dropped 6 bases and J dropped 2 bases, with 21 bases sitting between them. Germline V gives CDR1 SNHLY, CDR2 FYNNEI. This CDR3 spans 17 amino acids. The CDR3 nucleotides read TGTGCCAGCAGCGGGCAGGGGCTCCACGCGTTCACAGATACGCAGTATTTT. This gives the protein CASSGQGLHAFTDTQYF.

This rearrangement joins TRBV7-2 to TRBJ1-1, with D possibly matching TRBD1 (6 bases). The CDR3 runs to 14 residues. V was pared by 5 bases and J by 11 bases, with 21 bases between. Germline loops: CDR1 SGHTA, CDR2 FQGNSA. CDR3 sequence reads: CASSPWMRQDGAFF. Written as DNA, the CDR3 is TGTGCCAGCAGCCCTTGGATGAGACAGGACGGGGCTTTCTTT. The full variable domain, completed using reference TRBV7-2 and TRBJ1-1, is GAGVSQSPSNKVTEKGKDVELRCDPISGHTALYWYRQSLGQGLEFLIYFQGNSAPDKSGLPSDRFSAERTGGSVSTLTIQRTQQEDSAVYLCASSPWMRQDGAFFGQGTRLTVV.

As for this clone: Other DNA variants within this sample encode the same CDR3. V usage is TRBV9 and J usage is TRBJ1-5; no clear D gene. V gave up 1 base and J gave up 7 bases, with 12 bases separating them. The germline CDR1 and CDR2 sequences are SGDLS and YYNGEE. This CDR3 has 14 amino acids. The CDR3: CASSVRGDGQPQHF. CDR3 DNA: TGTGCCAGCAGCGTAAGAGGAGATGGGCAGCCCCAGCATTTT.

The chain is built from TRBV7-8 and TRBJ2-5, with a possible D match to TRBD1 (5 bases). CDR1 and CDR2 from the germline V gene are SGHVS and FQNEAQ. V was shortened by 5 bases and J by 0 bases, with 7 bases between the two germline ends. CDR3 length equals 13 residues. CDR3 residues: CASSPRDQETQYF. CDR3 nucleotide sequence: TGTGCCAGCAGCCCCAGGGACCAAGAGACCCAGTACTTC.

V is TRBV28 and J is TRBJ1-3; 9 positions match TRBD1. The V segment lost 5 bases and the J segment 0 bases; nucleotides outside the gene matches: 2. The CDR3 totals 15 residues. CDR1 MDHEN and CDR2 SYDVKM come from the germline V gene. The CDR3 loop is CASSTGGISGNTIYF. CDR3 sequence (DNA): TGTGCCAGCAGTACAGGGGGCATCTCTGGAAACACCATATATTTT.

The chain has TRBV28 and TRBJ2-5; possibly TRBD2 for D (7 bases). Trimming cost V 6 bases and J 5 bases, with 13 bases left between them. This CDR3 region has 13 residues. Per the germline V gene, CDR1 is MDHEN and CDR2 is SYDVKM. The CDR3 nucleotides are TGTGCCAGCAGCCTGGGGGGGCCGGAGACCCAGTACTTC. Translated, it gives CASSLGGPETQYF.

The CDR3 DNA reads as TGTGCCAGCAGCCGACGCTGGCTAGCTCTCGATGAGCAGTTCTTC. As protein: CASSRRWLALDEQFF. The chain joins TRBV5-6 to TRBJ2-1, with D possibly TRBD2 on 5 matching bases. The germline V gene has CDR1 SGHDT and CDR2 YYEEEE. The CDR3 is 15 residues long. The V gene lost 4 bases and the J gene lost 8 bases, with 19 bases spanning the gap.

The rearrangement joins TRBV7-9 to TRBJ2-7, with TRBD1 as a possible D gene (6 bases). Germline loops: CDR1 SEHNR, CDR2 FQNEAQ (reference sequence). V lost 4 bases to trimming and J lost 6 bases, with 10 bases between them. This CDR3 has 12 amino acids. The CDR3 sequence is CASSWGQGEQYF. In nucleotides, the CDR3 is TGTGCCAGCAGCTGGGGACAAGGCGAGCAGTACTTC.

The CDR3 nucleotides read TGTGCCAGCAGCCAAGCGGCGGACACAGATACGCAGTATTTT. Translation gives CASSQAADTDTQYF. The chain couples TRBV14 to TRBJ2-3; no clear D gene. Trimming left V 1 base short and J 2 bases short, with 7 bases between. Germline CDR1 SGHDN, CDR2 FVKESK. The CDR3 contains 14 residues.

The count of this clone is one. The chain is built from TRBV27 and TRBJ1-5, with D maybe TRBD1 (6 bases). CDR1 is MNHEY and CDR2 is SMNVEV in the germline V gene (reference sequence). With 3 bases removed from V and 0 bases from J, the gap between germline ends came to 9 bases. CDR3 length: 15 residues. The CDR3 region is CASSFYRDSNQPQHF. CDR3 nucleotides: TGTGCCAGCAGTTTCTACAGGGATAGCAATCAGCCCCAGCATTTT.